These 6 T cell receptor beta chains came from one sample sequenced in a study of CD8 T cells in ankylosing spondylitis (TCRdb year 2017). The antigens of these receptors remain unknown. Paper-wide results and their limitations: Blood from ankylosing spondylitis patients appeared to be characterized by a TCR beta motif composed of roughly 8 highly homologous amino acid variants.

Library preparation was by 5' RACE. Sequencer: Illumina HiSeq 2500. TCRdb reran the public reads through fastp at Q25 and MiXCR, keeping productive beta chains. Each entry merges the rows of one CDR3 protein and shows their most common DNA and genes. The table for this sample lists hundreds of thousands of distinct CDR3 sequences; approximately 12% of them were counted only once. Under 0.6% of the sample belongs to the ten largest clones. Specimen: blood, either unsorted or a sorted T cell fraction (not recorded which). These receptors originate from a male donor with ankylosing spondylitis.

This clonotype has a handful of counts. V usage is TRBV4-3 and J usage is TRBJ2-4, with a tentative D call TRBD1 (5 bases). V lost 2 bases and J 8 bases, leaving 13 bases between the germline ends. Per the germline V gene, CDR1 is LGHNA and CDR2 is YSLEER. The CDR3 consists of 14 residues. The CDR3 bases are TGCGCCAGCAGCCAAAACAGGATGGAAGACATTCAGTACTTC. Translating gives CASSQNRMEDIQYF.

The chain carries TRBV7-2 and TRBJ2-5; D assignment may be TRBD1 or TRBD2 (5 bases each). V was clipped by 6 bases and J by 7 bases, with 24 bases between them. The CDR3 has 16 amino acids. The germline CDR1 and CDR2 sequences are SGHTA and FQGNSA. The CDR3 region has the DNA TGTGCCAGCAGTCGAGATGCTACGACGGGACGTGGGACCCAGTACTTC. Translated, it gives CASSRDATTGRGTQYF. The whole variable domain, remainder taken from reference TRBV7-2 and TRBJ2-5, is GAGVSQSPSNKVTEKGKDVELRCDPISGHTALYWYRQSLGQGLEFLIYFQGNSAPDKSGLPSDRFSAERTGGSVSTLTIQRTQQEDSAVYLCASSRDATTGRGTQYFGPGTRLLVL.

This clonotype has just a few counts. DNA for the CDR3: TGCGCCAGCAGCCAAGTGTCGGGACGGGACCAGGACTACACCTTC. Translating it yields CASSQVSGRDQDYTF. The chain is built from TRBV4-3 and TRBJ1-2; D perhaps matches TRBD1 (5 bases). There are 15 residues in the CDR3. Trimming left V 1 base short and J 10 bases short, with 19 bases between. CDR1 and CDR2 from the germline V gene are LGHNA and YSLEER.

The chain combines TRBV6-5 with TRBJ1-3, with D uncertain. V shed 4 bases and J shed 0 bases, with 10 bases lying between them. From germline, CDR1 is MNHEY and CDR2 SVGAGI. CDR3 length equals 15 residues. CDR3 sequence: CASSSILYSGNTIYF. The CDR3 region has the DNA TGTGCCAGCAGTTCCATCCTTTACTCTGGAAACACCATATATTTT.

This clonotype was observed a handful of times. The V call is TRBV6-1, the J call TRBJ1-3, with a possible D match to TRBD1 (6 bases). This CDR3 is built from 13 residues. Trimming left V 8 bases short and J 3 bases short, with 11 bases between. Germline loops: CDR1 MNHNS, CDR2 SASEGT. This chain's CDR3 is CASHRVYGNTIYF. The CDR3 DNA reads TGTGCCAGCCACAGGGTCTATGGAAACACCATATATTTT.

V is TRBV7-8 and J is TRBJ2-1, with D unclear. Germline CDR1 is SGHVS and CDR2 is FQNEAQ. Between the trimmed V and J ends, which lost 2 bases and 1 base, there was a span of 9 bases. CDR3 length equals 15 residues. CDR3 amino acids: CASSLPPRSYNEQFF. CDR3 nucleotides: TGTGCCAGCAGCTTACCCCCTAGATCCTACAATGAGCAGTTCTTC.